These 13 T cell receptor beta chains were all obtained from the same sample, sequenced in a study of T-cell memory formation after mild COVID-19. TCRdb called the 5' RACE reads again in MiXCR, with one record for every CDR3 protein. Of approximately 99,000 distinct CDR3 sequences listed, 15% to 20% are singletons. Sequences were obtained from PBMCs or a T cell subset sorted from them (not recorded which). The receptor source for this set is a man between 18 and 29 years old who had mild COVID-19 (a few samples of this study predate the infection). Cell type and time point are not known.

The chain carries TRBV18 and TRBJ2-1; D is perhaps TRBD2 (6 bases). The germline gives CDR1 KGHSH, CDR2 LQKENI. This CDR3 has 12 amino acids. The V and J ends lost 0 bases and 9 bases respectively, with 6 bases between them. CDR3 nucleotides: TGTGCCAGCTCACCACCCGGGGGTGAGCAGTTCTTC. The encoded protein is CASSPPGGEQFF.

This clonotype was detected a few times. J is TRBJ1-5 and V is TRBV29-1, with TRBD1 as a possible D gene (5 bases). CDR1 SQVTM and CDR2 ANQGSEA come from the germline V gene. The CDR3 covers 14 residues. The ends were cut back, 4 bases at V and 7 bases at J, with 17 bases in the middle. The CDR3 region has the DNA TGCAGCGTTGTCGTGTCAGGGAATTCGCAGCCCCAGCATTTT. It codes for CSVVVSGNSQPQHF.

This clonotype was observed a few times. The chain recombines TRBV20-1 with TRBJ1-2; TRBD1 aligns across 9 bases. V shed 0 bases, J shed 4 bases, and the junction held 3 bases outside the gene matches. Germline CDR1 is DFQATT and CDR2 is SNEGSKA (reference sequence). The CDR3 spans 14 residues. For the CDR3, the DNA is TGCAGTGCTAGAGACCCGACAGGGGGCTATGGCTACACCTTC. Translation: CSARDPTGGYGYTF.

This clonotype showed up just a few times. The J gene is TRBJ1-1, the V gene TRBV6-5; tentatively, D is TRBD1 (5 bases). V was pared by 2 bases and J by 4 bases, with 14 bases between. The CDR3 is 15 amino acids. Germline CDR1 MNHEY, CDR2 SVGAGI. Here the CDR3 reads CASSYRGGGGTEAFF. Written as DNA, the CDR3 is TGTGCCAGCAGTTACCGCGGGGGGGGTGGCACTGAAGCTTTCTTT.

This clonotype was picked up one time. The CDR3 here is CASRQGAVRNQPQHF. The CDR3 DNA reads TGTGCCAGCCGGCAGGGGGCTGTTCGCAATCAGCCCCAGCATTTT. The chain combines TRBV28 with TRBJ1-5, with TRBD1 matching over 8 bases. Trimming removed 8 bases from V and 2 bases from J; junction bases left unmatched: 8. CDR1 and CDR2 (germline): MDHEN, SYDVKM. The CDR3 covers 15 residues.

This clonotype was observed at least ten times. This chain links TRBV5-1 with TRBJ2-1; 9 positions agree with TRBD2. This CDR3 spans 14 amino acids. Germline CDR1 is SGHRS and CDR2 is YFSETQ. With 5 bases clipped from V and 5 bases from J, the junction kept 5 bases outside the gene matches. The DNA of the CDR3 is TGCGCCAGCAGTAGGGCTAGCGGGGACAATGAGCAGTTCTTC. This codes for CASSRASGDNEQFF.

This chain links TRBV4-2 with TRBJ2-1; no reliable D call. Deletions cut 0 bases from V and 0 bases from J, with 6 bases between. The CDR3 totals 15 residues. Germline assignment: CDR1 LGHNA and CDR2 YNFKEQ. The CDR3 region is CASSQEASSYNEQFF. The CDR3 DNA follows: TGTGCCAGCAGCCAAGAGGCTAGCTCCTACAATGAGCAGTTCTTC.

The chain combines TRBV25-1 with TRBJ2-7; possibly TRBD1 for D (6 bases). The CDR3 length is 13 residues. Trimming removed 1 base at V and 7 bases at J, with 11 bases between. Germline V CDR1 and CDR2: MGHDK, SYGVNS. The CDR3 coding sequence is TGTGCCAGCAGTGAATCAGGGGCCAGGGAGCAGTACTTC. Amino acid sequence: CASSESGAREQYF.

This chain joins TRBV7-2 and TRBJ2-3; D possibly corresponds to TRBD2 (6 bases). The V end was cut by 1 base, the J end by 10 bases, with 12 bases between. The CDR3 consists of 13 residues. Germline values: CDR1 SGHTA, CDR2 FQGNSA. The chain's CDR3 is CASSLGGMGPQYF. In DNA form, the CDR3 reads TGTGCCAGCAGCTTAGGCGGGATGGGCCCGCAGTATTTT.

The rearrangement links TRBV20-1 to TRBJ1-2; 7 bases line up with TRBD1. J was trimmed by 13 bases and V by 3 bases; bases with no gene match: 11. The CDR3 is 12 residues long. Per germline, CDR1 DFQATT and CDR2 SNEGSKA (reference sequence). This CDR3 is CSASVRGYWFTF. The CDR3 DNA reads TGCAGTGCTAGTGTCAGGGGGTACTGGTTCACCTTC.

V and J are TRBV7-8 and TRBJ1-1; no firm D call. The germline V gene has CDR1 SGHVS and CDR2 FQNEAQ. This CDR3 comprises 12 residues. The V gene lost 5 bases and the J gene lost 5 bases, with 9 bases spanning the gap. This CDR3 reads CASSTYSTEAFF. The CDR3 bases are TGTGCCAGCAGCACGTACAGTACTGAAGCTTTCTTT.

This clonotype has at least ten counts. The chain carries TRBV3-1 and TRBJ2-5; tentatively, D is TRBD1 (5 bases). Germline V gene lookup returns CDR1 LGHDT and CDR2 YNNKEL (reference sequence). The V end was cut by 3 bases, the J end by 6 bases, with 20 bases between. The CDR3 covers 16 residues. The CDR3 region is CASSHRTRAGLKTQYF. The DNA of the CDR3 is TGTGCCAGCAGCCATCGGACGCGTGCAGGGTTGAAGACCCAGTACTTC.

The table lists this clonotype with a few counts. The chain couples TRBV18 to TRBJ1-1; D uncertain. The CDR3 is made up of 16 amino acids. Trimming took off 3 bases at V and 4 bases at J, with 18 bases between the two ends. Germline V gene data show CDR1 as KGHSH and CDR2 as LQKENI. DNA for the CDR3: TGTGCCAGCTCACCTTTCGAGGAGGGAATTCGCACTGAAGCTTTCTTT. This translates into CASSPFEEGIRTEAFF. Based on the CDR3 plus reference TRBV18 and TRBJ1-1, the full variable domain is NAGVMQNPRHLVRRRGQEARLRCSPMKGHSHVYWYRQLPEEGLKFMVYLQKENIIDESGMPKERFSAEFPKEGPSILRIQQVVRGDSAAYFCASSPFEEGIRTEAFFGQGTRLTVV.